This T cell receptor (beta chain) was identified during a study of molecular identifiers for immune sequencing clone quantification. Overall study: In replicates, RNA from around 20,000 or 100,000 naive CD8 cells was divided five ways and four parts were sequenced.

A CD8+CD4-CCR7+CD45RA+ gate was used to sort naive CD8 T cells. Unmatched junction bases numbered 16, after V lost 4 bases and J lost 5 bases. The CDR3 runs 17 residues. Germline CDR1 reads LGHNA; CDR2 reads YSLEER. Study-wide findings and caveats: For highly expanded clones, sizes could be underestimated when identical TCR molecules share a barcode.

Only a few counts were recorded for this clonotype. Its antigen is not known. The use of previously described methods and listed TCR primers produced the bulk TCR libraries. TCRdb itself ran the PCR reads through MiXCR, one entry per CDR3 protein. The sample has several thousand distinct CDR3 sequences, 35% seen once. Sample: naive CD8+ T cells from blood, with Jurkat cell RNA spiked in. Subset of the sample: FACS-sorted CD8+CD4-CCR7+CD45RA+ naive T cells. The chain couples TRBV4-3 to TRBJ2-5; 7 nucleotides align to TRBD2. This TCR was sampled from a human donor in good health. Some libraries in this study had Jurkat cell RNA spiked in. The CDR3 here is CASSPRFSGPEEETQYF. The DNA of the CDR3 is TGCGCCAGCAGCCCCCGTTTTAGCGGGCCGGAAGAGGAGACCCAGTACTTC.